The rows below give T cell receptor beta chains drawn from one sample of a study of cytomegalovirus exposure and HLA in healthy donors. Produced via immunoSEQ multiplex PCR; TCRdb's table is partial and in-frame only. The table has approximately 180,000 clones, about 12% seen once. Sequences were obtained from PBMCs. The receptors originated from a man between 50 and 59 years old in good health and CMV-seropositive. The CDR3 runs from the conserved cysteine through the conserved F or W. A D gene is named only where the DNA matches it firmly. Only some rows state a clone size, as once, few, many or a class for expanded clones.

J,size,V,D,DNA,CDR3
TRBJ1-1,.,TRBV7-2,TRBD1,TGTGCCAGCCACCAGCTACAGGGGGCTCACACTGAAGCTTTCTTT,CASHQLQGAHTEAFF
TRBJ2-5,.,TRBV6-4,.,TGTGCCAGCAGCGCCCAGAAGGGGAAAGAGACCCAGTACTTC,CASSAQKGKETQYF
TRBJ2-3,.,TRBV7-8,.,TGTGCCAGCAGCCCCTCGCAGGATACGCAGTATTTT,CASSPSQDTQYF
TRBJ2-2,.,TRBV13,.,TGTGCCAGCAGCACGGGACAATATCGGGGCGGGGAGCTGTTTTTT,CASSTGQYRGGELFF
TRBJ2-7,few,TRBV9,.,TGTGCCAGCAGCGTAAGCGGGCGGGCAGGGAAGGGCGAGCAGTACTTC,CASSVSGRAGKGEQYF
TRBJ1-1,few,TRBV5-1,TRBD1,TGCGCCAGCAGCTCGGACAGGGGATGGACTGAAGCTTTCTTT,CASSSDRGWTEAFF
TRBJ1-6,.,TRBV7-8,.,TGTGCCAGCAGCTTAGGCGGGGATTCACCCCTCCACTTT,CASSLGGDSPLHF
TRBJ1-5,.,TRBV27,.,TGTGCCAGCAGTTTCCGGGGAAGTATGGGCAATCAGCCCCAGCATTTT,CASSFRGSMGNQPQHF
TRBJ2-1,few,TRBV4-1,.,TGCGCCAGCAGCCAAGCCCCTACTGGAGGGAATGAGCAGTTCTTC,CASSQAPTGGNEQFF
TRBJ1-6,.,TRBV25-1,TRBD1,TGTGCCAGTACCGGGACAGGGGGCTTAATTGGTTCACCCCTCCACTTT,CASTGTGGLIGSPLHF
TRBJ1-4,.,TRBV27,.,TGTGCCAGCAGAGATAACTTGGGGGGGATACGAAAACTGTTTTTT,CASRDNLGGIRKLFF
TRBJ2-3,few,TRBV28,.,TGTGCCAGCACCCCAATAACAGGGCGCACAGATACGCAGTATTTT,CASTPITGRTDTQYF
TRBJ1-6,few,TRBV18,TRBD1,TGTGCCAGCTCACAAGGACAGGGGGCATCTTCACCCCTCCACTTT,CASSQGQGASSPLHF
TRBJ1-5,.,TRBV6-6,TRBD1,TGTGCCAGTACAGGGGGCAATCAGCCCCAGCATTTT,CASTGGNQPQHF
TRBJ1-5,.,TRBV7-8,.,TGTGCCAGCAGCCCTCGAAAGGCCGGGAAAGCCGGTCAGCCCCAGCATTTT,CASSPRKAGKAGQPQHF
TRBJ1-5,.,TRBV19,TRBD1,TGTGCCAGTAGTATGACAGGGGGACGTCAGCCCCAGCATTTT,CASSMTGGRQPQHF
TRBJ1-5,few,TRBV11-1,.,TGTGCTACAACAGGGTCAGGTCAGCCCCAGCATTTT,CATTGSGQPQHF
TRBJ1-1,few,TRBV7-8,.,TGTGCCAGCAGCTTTCGCGGGGCGTCGAACACTGAAGCTTTCTTT,CASSFRGASNTEAFF
TRBJ2-7,few,TRBV29-1,.,TGCAGCGTTGAAGATCTTACAGGGAATACCTACGAGCAGTACTTC,CSVEDLTGNTYEQYF
TRBJ2-1,.,TRBV4-2,.,TGTGCCAGCAGCCAAGAAGCCGTTGATGAGCAGTTCTTC,CASSQEAVDEQFF